These T cell receptor beta chains were read from a single sample in a study of T cell repertoires in cytomegalovirus infection. TCRdb independently ran MiXCR on the reads; one entry per CDR3 protein. The table includes 550,000 to 850,000 distinct CDR3 sequences, 30% to 40% detected once. These receptors' antigens are unknown. Sequences were derived from cultured PBMCs, sampled from culture after CMV antigen stimulation. All receptors come from a human donor in good health (CMV status not recorded). Some clones in this sample may be carry-over from other donors' samples. The CDR3 runs from the conserved cysteine through the conserved F or W. D genes are given only for firm matches. Some rows have no size entry. The others give once, few or many, or a class for an expanded clone.

.	few	TRBV4-3	TRBJ2-5	TGCGCCAGCAGCCAAAACGCAAAAGAGACCCAGTACTTC	CASSQNAKETQYF
.	.	TRBV10-3	TRBJ1-4	TGTGCCATCAAGTCCCCCAGTGGGAAACTGTTTTTT	CAIKSPSGKLFF
.	.	TRBV2	TRBJ1-1	TGTGCCAGCGCGGCAAATGTGAACACTGAAGCTTTCTTT	CASAANVNTEAFF
.	.	TRBV7-2	TRBJ1-6	TGTGCCAGCAGCTTCGTGGGCAATTCACCCCTCCACTTT	CASSFVGNSPLHF
.	.	TRBV6-6	TRBJ2-7	TGTGCCAGCAGTTACTCAGCGCAAAATCCCTACGAGCAGTACTTC	CASSYSAQNPYEQYF
.	.	TRBV18	TRBJ2-7	TGTGCCAGCTCCTCGGGCGTCTTAAGCTACGAGCAGTACTTC	CASSSGVLSYEQYF
TRBD1	.	TRBV6-5	TRBJ2-3	TGTGCCAGCAGTTACGCCCCACAGGGGAGCACAGATACGCAGTATTTT	CASSYAPQGSTDTQYF
TRBD2	.	TRBV6-6	TRBJ2-3	TGTGCCAGCAGTTACGGGCTAGCGGGGAACACAGATACGCAGTATTTT	CASSYGLAGNTDTQYF
.	.	TRBV5-4	TRBJ2-5	TGTGCCAGCAGCAAGAATAGCGGAGAGGGGGAAGAGACCCAGTACTTC	CASSKNSGEGEETQYF
.	.	TRBV9	TRBJ1-3	TGTGACAGCAGCCCCCTTGTAGGAACCATATATTTT	CDSSPLVGTIYF
TRBD1	many	TRBV7-8	TRBJ1-1	TGTGCCAGCAGCTCCGGACAGGGACGTACTGAAGCTTTCTTT	CASSSGQGRTEAFF
.	.	TRBV12-3/TRBV12-4	TRBJ1-1	TGTGCCAGCAGTACTATATACAGGTACACTGAAGCTTTCTTT	CASSTIYRYTEAFF
.	.	TRBV6-1	TRBJ1-4	TGTGCCAGCAGTGAAATCTCCTCTAATGAAAAACTGTTTTTT	CASSEISSNEKLFF
.	few	TRBV12-3/TRBV12-4	TRBJ2-7	TGTGCCAGCAGTACCCTCTTGGGGAACGAGCAGTACTTC	CASSTLLGNEQYF
.	.	TRBV29-1	TRBJ2-1	TGCTCTACCACAGGGAGCTCCTACAATGAGCAGTTCTTC	CSTTGSSYNEQFF
.	.	TRBV7-6	TRBJ2-2	TGTGCCAGCAGCGATCACTTAGCCCTTAAGGAGCTGTTTTTT	CASSDHLALKELFF
.	few	TRBV5-1	TRBJ1-1	TGCGCCAGCAGCTTGGCCACGGCGTTGGCTGAAGCTTTCTTT	CASSLATALAEAFF
TRBD2	few	TRBV11-2	TRBJ2-2	TGTGCCAGCAGCTTCAGTAGCGGGGGGGTGGGGGAGCTGTTTTTT	CASSFSSGGVGELFF
TRBD1	.	TRBV6-2/TRBV6-3	TRBJ1-4	TGTGCCAGCAGTTACCCGGGACAGATCGCAACTAATGAAAAACTGTTTTTT	CASSYPGQIATNEKLFF
.	few	TRBV4-2	TRBJ2-7	TGTGCCAGCAGCCAGACTTCGTTGGGCGAGCAGTACTTC	CASSQTSLGEQYF
.	few	TRBV5-1	TRBJ1-1	TGCGCCAGCAGCGCGGACAGCCTGAACACTGAAGCTTTCTTT	CASSADSLNTEAFF
.	.	TRBV20-1	TRBJ1-1	TGCAGTGCTAGAGATGGAGGTTTCGGCGAAGCTTTCTTT	CSARDGGFGEAFF
.	.	TRBV4-1	TRBJ2-1	TGCGCCAGCAGCCAAGGGGAGAATGAGCAGTTCTTC	CASSQGENEQFF
.	.	TRBV6-2/TRBV6-3	TRBJ2-3	TGTGCCAGCAGGGAGCGCGGGGAAAACACAGATACGCAGTATTTT	CASRERGENTDTQYF
.	few	TRBV7-2	TRBJ2-7	TGTGCCAGCAGCACTCAGGGGATGTACTACGAGCAGTACTTC	CASSTQGMYYEQYF
.	.	TRBV27	TRBJ1-4	TGTGCCAGCAGTTTAAATTCGATAGACCGTGAAAAACTGTTTTTT	CASSLNSIDREKLFF
.	few	TRBV30	TRBJ2-1	TGTGCCTGGAGTGTACTCGCGGGGAAAGTCCTGTTCTTC	CAWSVLAGKVLFF
TRBD2	.	TRBV15	TRBJ2-7	TGTGCCACCAGCAGAGCTCCGGGACTAGCGGGAGGATGGTACGAGCAGTACTTC	CATSRAPGLAGGWYEQYF
TRBD2	few	TRBV20-1	TRBJ2-1	TGCAGTGCTAGTACTAGCGGGGACAATGAGCAGTTCTTC	CSASTSGDNEQFF
.	.	TRBV25-1	TRBJ2-1	TGTGCCAGCAGTGTAATCAATAGGTACAATGAGCAGTTCTTC	CASSVINRYNEQFF
TRBD1	.	TRBV6-6	TRBJ1-2	TGTGCCAGCAGTTACGTTAGGACAGGGGGTAGCTATGGCTACACCTTC	CASSYVRTGGSYGYTF
.	few	TRBV5-1	TRBJ1-2	TGCGCCAGCAGCTTGGTAGGGATCTATGGCTACACCTTC	CASSLVGIYGYTF
.	.	TRBV7-9	TRBJ2-1	TGTGCCAGCAGTACCCTAAAGGGCTCCTACAATGAGCAGTTCTTC	CASSTLKGSYNEQFF
.	.	TRBV28	TRBJ1-2	TGTGCCGCCAGTTTAATGGGGGCGCAAGTGGATGGCTACACCTTC	CAASLMGAQVDGYTF
.	.	TRBV20-1	TRBJ1-1	TGCAGTGCACTTGCACCAACGAGCACTGAAGCTTTCTTT	CSALAPTSTEAFF
.	.	TRBV10-3	TRBJ1-1	TGTGCCACCAGTCCGGGGGCCATGAACACTGAAGCTTTCTTT	CATSPGAMNTEAFF
.	.	TRBV19	TRBJ1-2	TGTGCCAGTAGTACCCTCTCGGGACCAGGGGACGGCTACACCTTC	CASSTLSGPGDGYTF
TRBD2	many	TRBV7-2	TRBJ2-5	TGTGCCAGCCGGCGGACTAGCGGAAAAGAGACCCAGTACTTC	CASRRTSGKETQYF
.	.	TRBV7-9	TRBJ1-2	TGTGCCAGCAGCTTACCCCAGGGGACACGTCCTAACTATGGCTACACCTTC	CASSLPQGTRPNYGYTF
.	.	TRBV7-9	TRBJ1-5	TGTGCCAGCAGCCCGAGCCATAGCAATCAGCCCCAGCATTTT	CASSPSHSNQPQHF
.	.	TRBV7-8	TRBJ2-7	TGTGCCAGCAGCCACTCTTATAGCCCGGCGGGACGTATCGGGCAGTACTTC	CASSHSYSPAGRIGQYF
TRBD2	.	TRBV7-8	TRBJ2-1	TGTGCCAGCAGCTTAGCGGCTAGCGGGAACCAAGGTGAGCAGTTCTTC	CASSLAASGNQGEQFF
TRBD1	.	TRBV6-2/TRBV6-3	TRBJ1-6	TGTGCCAGCAGCGACATCGCGACAGGGAAGGTCGTTTCACCCCTCCACTTT	CASSDIATGKVVSPLHF
.	.	TRBV7-6	TRBJ1-6	TGTGCCAGCAGCCCCCCCTATTCACCCCTCCACTTT	CASSPPYSPLHF
.	few	TRBV7-8	TRBJ2-1	TGTGCCAGCAGCGGGGGGCGGGGGATCGAGCAGTTCTTC	CASSGGRGIEQFF
TRBD2	.	TRBV10-3	TRBJ2-3	TGTGCCATCGCCGGGGGAAGCGGGGGCACAGATACGCAGTATTTT	CAIAGGSGGTDTQYF
.	.	TRBV6-1	TRBJ2-3	TGTGCCAGCAGTGATCCGGACAGCAGCACAGATACGCAGTATTTT	CASSDPDSSTDTQYF
TRBD1	.	TRBV19	TRBJ1-1	TGTGCCAGTAGTATCGCCGACAGGGGCCTAAGAAGGTCGAACACTGAAGCTTTCTTT	CASSIADRGLRRSNTEAFF
TRBD1	few	TRBV7-9	TRBJ2-5	TGTGCCAGCAGCGTCCAGGGGGCCCAGGAGACCCAGTACTTC	CASSVQGAQETQYF
TRBD1	many	TRBV7-2	TRBJ2-5	TGTGCCAGCAGCTACGACAGGGGGCGGGGAGAGACCCAGTACTTC	CASSYDRGRGETQYF
TRBD2	.	TRBV4-1	TRBJ2-1	TGCGCCAGCAGACCGGTAGCGGGGGGGGGCACGGGGTACAATGAGCAGTTCTTC	CASRPVAGGGTGYNEQFF
.	few	TRBV7-2	TRBJ1-2	TGTGCCAGCAGCTTAATCCAGTTCTATGGCTACACCTTC	CASSLIQFYGYTF